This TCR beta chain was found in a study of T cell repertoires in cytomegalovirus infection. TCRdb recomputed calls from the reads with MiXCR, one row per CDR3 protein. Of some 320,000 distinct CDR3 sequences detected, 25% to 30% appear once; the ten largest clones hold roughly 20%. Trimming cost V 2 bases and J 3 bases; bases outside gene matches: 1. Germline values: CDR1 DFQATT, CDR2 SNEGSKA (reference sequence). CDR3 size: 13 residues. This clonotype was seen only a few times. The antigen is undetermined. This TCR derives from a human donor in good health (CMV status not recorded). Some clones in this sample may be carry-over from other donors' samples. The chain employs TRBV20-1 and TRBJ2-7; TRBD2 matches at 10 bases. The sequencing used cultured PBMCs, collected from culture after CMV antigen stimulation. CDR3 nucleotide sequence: TGCAGTGCTAGACTAGCGGGAGTCTACGAGCAGTACTTC. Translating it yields CSARLAGVYEQYF.